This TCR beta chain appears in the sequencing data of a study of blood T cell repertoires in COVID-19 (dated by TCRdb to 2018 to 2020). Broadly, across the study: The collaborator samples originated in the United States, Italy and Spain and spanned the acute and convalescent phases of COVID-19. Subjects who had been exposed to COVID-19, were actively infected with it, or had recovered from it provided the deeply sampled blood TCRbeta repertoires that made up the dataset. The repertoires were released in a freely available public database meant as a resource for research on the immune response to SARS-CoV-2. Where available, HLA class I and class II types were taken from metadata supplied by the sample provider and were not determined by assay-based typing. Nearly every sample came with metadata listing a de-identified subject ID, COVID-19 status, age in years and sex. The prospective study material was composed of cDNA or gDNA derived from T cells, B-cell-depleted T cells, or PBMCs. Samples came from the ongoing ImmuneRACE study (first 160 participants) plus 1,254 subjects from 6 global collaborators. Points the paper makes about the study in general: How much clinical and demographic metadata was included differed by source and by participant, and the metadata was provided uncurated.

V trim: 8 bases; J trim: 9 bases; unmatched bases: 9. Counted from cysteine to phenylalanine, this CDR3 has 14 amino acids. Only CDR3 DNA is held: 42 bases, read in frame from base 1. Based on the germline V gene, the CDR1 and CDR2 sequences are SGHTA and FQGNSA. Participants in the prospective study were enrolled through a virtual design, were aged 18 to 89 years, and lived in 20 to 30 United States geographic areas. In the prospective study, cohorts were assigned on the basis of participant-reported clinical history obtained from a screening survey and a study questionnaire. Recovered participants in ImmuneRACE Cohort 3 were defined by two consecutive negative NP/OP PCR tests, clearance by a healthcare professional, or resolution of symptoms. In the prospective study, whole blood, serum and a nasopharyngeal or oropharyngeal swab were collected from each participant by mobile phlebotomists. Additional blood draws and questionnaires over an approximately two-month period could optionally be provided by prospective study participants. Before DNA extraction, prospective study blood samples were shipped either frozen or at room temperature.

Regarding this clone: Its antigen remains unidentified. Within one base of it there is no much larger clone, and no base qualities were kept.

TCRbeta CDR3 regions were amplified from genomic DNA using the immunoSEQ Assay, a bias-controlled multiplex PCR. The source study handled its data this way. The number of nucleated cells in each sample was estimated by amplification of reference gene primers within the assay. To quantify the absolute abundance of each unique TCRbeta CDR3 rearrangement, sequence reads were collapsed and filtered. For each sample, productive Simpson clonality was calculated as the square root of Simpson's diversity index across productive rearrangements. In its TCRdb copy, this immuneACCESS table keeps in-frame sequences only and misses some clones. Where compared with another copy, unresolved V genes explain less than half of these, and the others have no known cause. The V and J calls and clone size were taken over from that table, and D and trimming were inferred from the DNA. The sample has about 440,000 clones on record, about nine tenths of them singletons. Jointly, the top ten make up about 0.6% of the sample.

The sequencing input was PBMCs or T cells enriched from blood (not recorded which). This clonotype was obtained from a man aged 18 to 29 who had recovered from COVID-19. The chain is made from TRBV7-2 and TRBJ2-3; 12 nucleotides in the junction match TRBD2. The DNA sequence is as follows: TGTGCCAGCGGGTCGACTAGCGGGGGTTCCACGCAGTATTTT. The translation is CASGSTSGGSTQYF.